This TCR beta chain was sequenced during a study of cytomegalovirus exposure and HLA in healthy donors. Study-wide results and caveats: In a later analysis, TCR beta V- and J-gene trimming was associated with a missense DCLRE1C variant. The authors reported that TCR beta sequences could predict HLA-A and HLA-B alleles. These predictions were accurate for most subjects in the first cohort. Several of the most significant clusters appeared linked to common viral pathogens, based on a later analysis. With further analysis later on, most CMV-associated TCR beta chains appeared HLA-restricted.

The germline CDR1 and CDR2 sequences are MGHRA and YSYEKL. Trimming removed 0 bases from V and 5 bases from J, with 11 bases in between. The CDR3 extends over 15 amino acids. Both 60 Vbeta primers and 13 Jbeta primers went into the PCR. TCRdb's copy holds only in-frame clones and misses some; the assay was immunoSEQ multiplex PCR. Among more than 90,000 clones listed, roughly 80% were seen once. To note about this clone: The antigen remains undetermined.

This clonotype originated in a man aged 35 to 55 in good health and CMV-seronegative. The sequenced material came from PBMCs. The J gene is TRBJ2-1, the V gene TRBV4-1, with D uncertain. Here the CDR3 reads CASSQDMTSNNEQFF. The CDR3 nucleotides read TGCGCCAGCAGCCAAGATATGACTTCTAACAATGAGCAGTTCTTC.